This T cell receptor (beta chain) derives from a study of blood T cell repertoires in COVID-19. The V segment lost 3 bases and the J segment 3 bases; nucleotides outside the gene matches: 1. There are 16 residues in the CDR3. Germline CDR1 reads SGHRS; CDR2 reads YFSETQ. The table came from immunoSEQ multiplex PCR; TCRdb's copy has only in-frame clones and leaves some out. The data show 250,000 to 300,000 clones, 85% to 90% seen once. Only one count was recorded for this clone. This receptor was taken from a woman in her fifties or sixties with COVID-19, enrolled during active disease. The sequencing sample was made of peripheral blood. The V and J genes are TRBV5-1 and TRBJ2-2, with 14 bases fitting TRBD2. The CDR3 here is CASSWGLAGDTGELFF. As DNA, the CDR3 is TGCGCCAGCAGCTGGGGACTAGCGGGAGACACCGGGGAGCTGTTTTTT.